This T cell receptor beta chain is from a study of shared clonotypes between healthy human individuals. Study information: Three CD4 naive, three CD4 memory, two CD8 naive and one CD8 memory plate were used per donor.

Produced via immunoSEQ multiplex PCR; TCRdb's table is partial and in-frame only. The sample gives about 2 million clones, about 95% of which show up once; 0.9% to 1.4% is in the top ten. Study-wide points: What rarefaction showed was incomplete sorted-subset sequencing despite large depth. Clonotype sharing among donors, it was expected, would be affected by sequencing depth.

Germline CDR1 reads PRHDT; CDR2 reads FYEKMQ (reference sequence). With 6 bases removed from V and 2 bases from J, the gap between germline ends came to 13 bases. CDR3 length: 14 residues. Naive CD8 cells were CD45RO-negative, positively selected for CCR7, excluding terminally differentiated effector memory CD45RA+ cells. Only Caucasian adults living in Nashville, Tennessee made up the donor group. As to this clone: Its target is not known.

The sequence came from a man between 18 and 29 years old in good health. Sequenced input: naive CD8+ T cells sorted from blood. The chain links TRBV13 to TRBJ1-2, with D possibly being TRBD1 (5 bases). CDR3 bases: TGTGCCAGCAGGGCAGCGACAGAAAACTATGGCTACACCTTC. Its translation is CASRAATENYGYTF.